This section outlines one T cell receptor (beta chain) sequence together with its context. The target antigen is unknown. At one boundary the junction diverges from the germline segment, which might be a read error. This specimen comes from a study of tumor-infiltrating lymphocytes in primary liver carcinoma. Study-wide background: Maximum tumor diameters ranged from roughly 4.2 to 10 cm, stage T1-T3 N0M0. Samples had roughly 3.65 to 7.5 million productive TCRbeta reads, comparable between tissue types. Points from the study as a whole: There were only about 7-25% of top clones found in all five tumor regions. Against blood, tumors held a significantly higher top-250-clone fraction (p = 0.039).

TCR beta cDNA was prepared out of 500 ng total RNA by means of a constant-region primer. Each TCR beta library was derived from three nested multiplex PCR rounds that employed slightly modified ARM-PCR. It was with TRBV1-TRBV30 forward primers and a C-beta reverse primer that the first two PCR rounds were run, at about 9 cycles each. TCRdb passed the multiplex PCR reads through MiXCR, listing each CDR3 protein once. Of around 25,000 distinct CDR3 sequences listed, roughly four fifths are singletons. It was from around 20-30 mg of unsorted bulk tissue that RNA and DNA were co-extracted. Looked up from germline, CDR1 is WNHNN and CDR2 is SYGVQD (reference sequence). The CDR3 totals 17 residues.

The sequenced sample was liver tumor tissue from sampling region 3. Subset described: tumor region T3, left-lateral pole. This receptor was identified in a man in his forties or fifties with primary liver carcinoma and hepatitis B virus infection. V and J are TRBV10-1 and TRBJ1-2; D gene unclear. The CDR3 loop reads CASKNDGERQANYDYTF. CDR3 nucleotide sequence: TGCGCCAGCAAAAACGACGGAGAACGCCAAGCTAACTATGACTACACCTTC.